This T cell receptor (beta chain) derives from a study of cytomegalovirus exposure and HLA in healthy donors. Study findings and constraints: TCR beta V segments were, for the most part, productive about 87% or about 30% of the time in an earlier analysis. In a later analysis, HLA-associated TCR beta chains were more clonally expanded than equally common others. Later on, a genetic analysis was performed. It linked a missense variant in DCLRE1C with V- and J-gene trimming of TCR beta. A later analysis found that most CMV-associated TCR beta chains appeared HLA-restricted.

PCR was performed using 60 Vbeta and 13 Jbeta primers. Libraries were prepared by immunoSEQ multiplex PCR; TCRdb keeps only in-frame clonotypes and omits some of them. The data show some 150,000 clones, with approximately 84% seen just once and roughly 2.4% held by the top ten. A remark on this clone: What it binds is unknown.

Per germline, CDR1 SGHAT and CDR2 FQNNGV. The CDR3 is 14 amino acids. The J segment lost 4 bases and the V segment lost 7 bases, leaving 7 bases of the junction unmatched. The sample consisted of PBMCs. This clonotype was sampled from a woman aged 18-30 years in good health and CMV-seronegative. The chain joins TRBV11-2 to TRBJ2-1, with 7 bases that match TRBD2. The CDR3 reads CASTSSGLYNEQFF. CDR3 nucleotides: TGTGCCAGCACGTCTAGCGGCCTATACAATGAGCAGTTCTTC.